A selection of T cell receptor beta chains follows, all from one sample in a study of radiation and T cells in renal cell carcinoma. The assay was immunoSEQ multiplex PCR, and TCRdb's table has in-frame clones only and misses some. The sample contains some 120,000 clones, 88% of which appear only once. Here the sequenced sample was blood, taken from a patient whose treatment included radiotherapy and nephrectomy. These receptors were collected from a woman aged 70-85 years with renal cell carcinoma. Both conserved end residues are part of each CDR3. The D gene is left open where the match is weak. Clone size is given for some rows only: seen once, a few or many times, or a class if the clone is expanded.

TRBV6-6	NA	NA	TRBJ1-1	CASSLDRTDTEAFF	TGTGCCAGCAGTTTGGACCGCACCGACACTGAAGCTTTCTTT
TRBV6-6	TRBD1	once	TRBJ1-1	CASRDRSANTEAFF	TGTGCCAGCAGGGACAGGTCGGCGAACACTGAAGCTTTCTTT
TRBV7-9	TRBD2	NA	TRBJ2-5	CASSFLAGKRGETQYF	TGTGCCAGCAGCTTTCTAGCGGGGAAAAGGGGAGAGACCCAGTACTTC
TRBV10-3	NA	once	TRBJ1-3	CAIRDSGNTIYF	TGTGCCATCAGGGACTCTGGAAACACCATATATTTT
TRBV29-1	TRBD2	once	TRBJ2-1	CSVVAGGDNEQFF	TGCAGCGTTGTAGCGGGGGGCGATAATGAGCAGTTCTTC
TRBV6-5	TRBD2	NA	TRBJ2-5	CASSYGTSGGRETQYF	TGTGCCAGCAGTTACGGGACTAGCGGGGGAAGGGAGACCCAGTACTTC
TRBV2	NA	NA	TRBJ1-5	CASSEGTDWEPQHF	TGTGCCAGCAGTGAAGGGACAGATTGGGAGCCCCAGCATTTT
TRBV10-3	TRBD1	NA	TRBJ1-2	CAISESKAGGIYGYTF	TGTGCCATCAGTGAGTCAAAGGCAGGGGGCATCTATGGCTACACCTTC
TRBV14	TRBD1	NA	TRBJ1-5	CASSPLSRQGGQPQHF	TGTGCCAGCAGCCCTTTATCTCGACAGGGCGGACAGCCCCAGCATTTT
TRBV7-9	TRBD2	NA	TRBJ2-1	CASTKGGGTYNEQFF	TGTGCCAGCACCAAAGGCGGGGGAACATACAATGAGCAGTTCTTC
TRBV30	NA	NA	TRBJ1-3	CAWSWDPGFSGNTIYF	TGTGCCTGGAGTTGGGACCCCGGATTCTCTGGAAACACCATATATTTT
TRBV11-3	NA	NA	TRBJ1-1	CASSLWVDTEAFF	TGTGCCAGCAGCTTATGGGTGGACACTGAAGCTTTCTTT
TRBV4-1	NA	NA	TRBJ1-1	CASSQDLSFSGAFF	TGCGCCAGCAGCCAAGACTTGAGTTTCTCGGGAGCTTTCTTT
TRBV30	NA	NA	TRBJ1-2	CAWSVRGRHYGYTF	TGTGCCTGGAGTGTACGGGGGAGACACTATGGCTACACCTTC
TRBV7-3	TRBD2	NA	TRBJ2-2	CASSPLPGLAGDNTGELFF	TGTGCCAGCAGCCCCCTCCCCGGACTAGCGGGTGATAACACCGGGGAGCTGTTTTTT
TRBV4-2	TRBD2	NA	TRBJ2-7	CASSQGGSTGLAGWEQYF	TGTGCCAGCAGCCAAGGGGGATCGACCGGACTAGCGGGCTGGGAGCAGTACTTC
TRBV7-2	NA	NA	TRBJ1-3	CASSSGNTIYF	TGTGCCAGCAGCTCTGGAAACACCATATATTTT
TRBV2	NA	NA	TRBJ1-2	CASSLRGTFGGGYTF	TGTGCCAGCAGCCTTAGGGGGACATTCGGCGGTGGCTACACCTTC
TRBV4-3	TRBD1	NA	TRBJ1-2	CASSQDLNRGIANYGYTF	TGCGCCAGCAGCCAAGATCTAAACAGGGGGATAGCTAACTATGGCTACACCTTC
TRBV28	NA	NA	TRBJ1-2	CASSLQASGGYTF	TGTGCCAGCAGTTTACAGGCCTCGGGTGGCTACACCTTC
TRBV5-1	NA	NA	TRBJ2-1	CASSLGGGIDEQFF	TGCGCCAGCAGCTTGGGGGGCGGTATAGATGAGCAGTTCTTC
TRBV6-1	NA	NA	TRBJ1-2	CASSPGGIYGYTF	TGTGCCAGCAGTCCGGGAGGTATCTATGGCTACACCTTC
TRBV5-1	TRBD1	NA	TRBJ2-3	CASFRDRAADTQYF	TGCGCCAGCTTCCGGGACAGGGCCGCAGATACGCAGTATTTT
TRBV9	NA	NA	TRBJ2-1	CASSFRDLHSYNEQFF	TGTGCCAGCAGCTTCCGGGACCTACACTCCTACAATGAGCAGTTCTTC
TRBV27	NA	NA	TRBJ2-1	CASSLYSSNEQFF	TGTGCCAGCAGTTTATACAGCTCGAATGAGCAGTTCTTC
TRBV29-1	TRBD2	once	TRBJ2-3	CSVDYASGDPDTQYF	TGCAGCGTCGACTACGCTAGCGGGGACCCGGATACGCAGTATTTT
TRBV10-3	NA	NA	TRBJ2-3	CATGRDMGLATQYF	TGTGCCACGGGGCGGGACATGGGGTTAGCTACGCAGTATTTT
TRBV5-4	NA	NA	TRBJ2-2	CASSTIGTGELFF	TGTGCCAGCAGCACAATTGGAACCGGGGAGCTGTTTTTT
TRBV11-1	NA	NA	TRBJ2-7	CASSLESGSAYEQYF	TGTGCCAGCAGCTTAGAGTCGGGGTCCGCCTACGAGCAGTACTTC
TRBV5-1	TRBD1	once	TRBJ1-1	CASSPAGGNTEAFF	TGCGCCAGCAGTCCAGCAGGGGGGAACACTGAAGCTTTCTTT
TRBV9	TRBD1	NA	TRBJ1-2	CASSVRDRESGYTF	TGTGCCAGCAGCGTACGGGACAGGGAAAGTGGCTACACCTTC
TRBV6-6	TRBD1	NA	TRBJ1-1	CASSLSDRGEAFF	TGTGCCAGCAGTCTCTCGGACAGGGGTGAAGCTTTCTTT
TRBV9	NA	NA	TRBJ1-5	CASSVDRRTLFSNQPQHF	TGTGCCAGCAGCGTAGATCGGAGGACTCTCTTTAGCAATCAGCCCCAGCATTTT
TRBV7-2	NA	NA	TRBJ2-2	CASSLAGGHTGELFF	TGTGCCAGCAGCTTAGCCGGCGGGCATACCGGGGAGCTGTTTTTT
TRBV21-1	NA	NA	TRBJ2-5	CASSKSRSLEETQYF	TGTGCCAGCAGCAAGTCCCGGAGCCTAGAAGAGACCCAGTACTTC
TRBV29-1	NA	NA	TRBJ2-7	CSVDSPYSYEQYF	TGCAGCGTTGATAGTCCTTACTCCTACGAGCAGTACTTC
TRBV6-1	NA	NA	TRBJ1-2	CASSMDRPGAYGYTF	TGTGCCAGCAGTATGGACAGACCGGGGGCCTATGGCTACACCTTC
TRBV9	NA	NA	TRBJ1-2	CASSPGDYTNYGYTF	TGTGCCAGCAGCCCGGGGGACTATACAAACTATGGCTACACCTTC
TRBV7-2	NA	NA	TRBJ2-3	CASSLGGKGTDTQYF	TGTGCCAGCAGCTTAGGAGGAAAGGGCACAGATACGCAGTATTTT
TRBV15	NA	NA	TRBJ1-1	CATSRDEGTEAFF	TGTGCCACCAGCAGAGATGAAGGCACTGAAGCTTTCTTT
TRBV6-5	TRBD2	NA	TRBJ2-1	CASSRTSAYNEQFF	TGTGCCAGCAGCAGGACTAGCGCCTACAATGAGCAGTTCTTC
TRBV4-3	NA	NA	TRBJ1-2	CASSQASGRGLNYGYTF	TGCGCCAGCAGCCAAGCTAGCGGCAGGGGACTTAACTATGGCTACACCTTC
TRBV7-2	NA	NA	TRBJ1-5	CASSLASIGAAQHF	TGTGCCAGCAGCTTAGCGAGTATCGGGGCAGCCCAGCATTTT
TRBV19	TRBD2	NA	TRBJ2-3	CASSRTSGGSTDTQYF	TGTGCCAGTAGTCGGACTAGCGGGGGGAGCACAGATACGCAGTATTTT
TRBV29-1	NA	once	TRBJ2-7	CSVGHSYEQYF	TGCAGCGTGGGACACTCCTACGAGCAGTACTTC
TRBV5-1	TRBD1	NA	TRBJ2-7	CASSFRQGASYEQYF	TGCGCCAGCAGCTTTAGACAGGGGGCATCCTACGAGCAGTACTTC
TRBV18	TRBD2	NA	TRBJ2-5	CASSPIAGGETQYF	TGTGCCAGCTCACCGATAGCGGGGGGAGAGACCCAGTACTTC
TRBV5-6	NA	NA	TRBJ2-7	CASSSRFQGARNTYEQYF	TGTGCCAGCAGCTCCCGATTCCAAGGGGCCCGAAATACCTACGAGCAGTACTTC
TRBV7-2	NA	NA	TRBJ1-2	CASSLAGQNYGYTF	TGTGCCAGCAGCTTAGCCGGGCAGAACTATGGCTACACCTTC
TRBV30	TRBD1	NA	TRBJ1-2	CAWTLTGVGYGYTF	TGTGCCTGGACACTGACAGGGGTCGGTTATGGCTACACCTTC